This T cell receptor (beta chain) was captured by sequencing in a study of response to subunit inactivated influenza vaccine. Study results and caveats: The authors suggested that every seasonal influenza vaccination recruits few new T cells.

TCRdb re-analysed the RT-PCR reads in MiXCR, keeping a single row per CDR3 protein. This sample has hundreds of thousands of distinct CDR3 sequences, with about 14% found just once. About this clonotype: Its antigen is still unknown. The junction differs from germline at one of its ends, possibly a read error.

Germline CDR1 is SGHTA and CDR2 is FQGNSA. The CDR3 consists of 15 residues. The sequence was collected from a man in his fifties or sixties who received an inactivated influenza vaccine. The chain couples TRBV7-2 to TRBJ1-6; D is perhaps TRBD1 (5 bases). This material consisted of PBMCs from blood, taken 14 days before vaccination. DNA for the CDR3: TGTGCCAGCAGCTTAGTCGGGGGGTATAGTTCACCCCTCCACTTT. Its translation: CASSLVGGYSSPLHF.